The clone carrying this T cell receptor beta chain occurred a few times. MiXCR was run by TCRdb on the 5' RACE reads, yielding one entry per CDR3 protein. Of 200,000 to 300,000 distinct CDR3 sequences listed, about 13% were seen once; the top ten hold roughly 4.2%. This entry is derived from a study of identical twins. CDR3 length equals 15 residues. CDR1 and CDR2 (germline): MNHEY, SVGAGI. Trimming pared 4 bases from V and 8 bases from J, leaving 15 bases between. The same sample was also studied in work on yellow fever vaccine responses in identical twins.

The sequence was obtained from a woman aged 18-29 years in good health. The rearrangement links TRBV6-5 to TRBJ1-6; D perhaps matches TRBD1 (6 bases). Sample: memory (CD45RO+) T cells sorted from blood. The CDR3: CASSWARGGDSPLHF. In nucleotides, the CDR3 is TGTGCCAGCAGTTGGGCAAGAGGGGGTGATTCACCCCTCCACTTT.